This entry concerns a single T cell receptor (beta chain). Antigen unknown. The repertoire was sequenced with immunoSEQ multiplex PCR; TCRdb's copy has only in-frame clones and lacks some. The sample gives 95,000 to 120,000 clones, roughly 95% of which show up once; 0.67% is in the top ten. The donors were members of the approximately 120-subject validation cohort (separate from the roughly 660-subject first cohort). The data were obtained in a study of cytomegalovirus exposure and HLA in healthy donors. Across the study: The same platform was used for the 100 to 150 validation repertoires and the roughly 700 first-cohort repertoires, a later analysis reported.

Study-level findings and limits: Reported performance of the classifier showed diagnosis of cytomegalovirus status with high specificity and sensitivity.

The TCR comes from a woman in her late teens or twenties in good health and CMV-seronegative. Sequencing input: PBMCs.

CDR3 residues: CASSSSSYNEQFF. DNA for the CDR3: TGTGCCAGCAGTTCGAGCTCCTACAATGAGCAGTTCTTC. The V and J genes are TRBV6-5 and TRBJ2-1, with unresolved D. CDR1 and CDR2 from the germline V gene are MNHEY and SVGAGI. The CDR3 sequence is 13 residues long. V gave up 4 bases and J gave up 0 bases, with 4 bases separating them.